The sequence of this T cell receptor (beta chain) was determined in a study of response to subunit inactivated influenza vaccine. This clonotype occurred a few times. Its antigen is currently unknown. TCRdb ran MiXCR on the RT-PCR reads and lists one entry per CDR3 protein. The table records approximately 500,000 distinct CDR3 sequences, 10% to 15% of them present only once. Study-level results: Authors suggested few new T cells are recruited by each seasonal influenza vaccination.

The CDR3 consists of 14 residues. The V and J ends lost 8 bases and 0 bases respectively, with 14 bases between them. CDR1 MNHNS and CDR2 SASEGT come from the germline V gene. Specimen: PBMCs from blood, collected roughly 46 days after vaccination. This sequence was found in a man aged 50 to 60 who received an inactivated influenza vaccine. J is TRBJ2-7 and V is TRBV6-1; TRBD1 is a possible D gene (6 bases). The CDR3 region has the DNA TGTGCCAGCTGGGCGAGGGGGAACTCCTACGAGCAGTACTTC. It encodes CASWARGNSYEQYF.